This T cell receptor beta chain was found in a study of blood T cell repertoires in COVID-19. Across the whole study: Acute and convalescent COVID-19 samples came from the United States, Italy and Spain. PBMCs, B-cell-depleted T cells, or T cells were the source of the cDNA or gDNA that made up the material.

Germline V lookup: CDR1 SGHRS, CDR2 YFSETQ. The trim removed 0 bases at V and 10 bases at J, leaving 6 bases unmatched. This CDR3 has 14 amino acids. Authors' methods: Amplified reference gene primers provided the basis for estimating nucleated cell counts. Some clones are missing from TCRdb's copy, which holds only in-frame ones; the method was immunoSEQ multiplex PCR. V and J calls and clone size are given by that table; D and trimming were obtained from the DNA. The sample holds 90,000 to 150,000 clones, 75% to 90% seen once. This chain links TRBV5-1 with TRBJ2-1; 8 bases are a match to TRBD2. What was sequenced was peripheral blood. This sequence was found in a man in his 70s with active or convalescent COVID-19. CDR3 sequence reads: CASSLDSREAEQFF. DNA of the CDR3: TGCGCCAGCAGCTTGGACTCGCGGGAGGCAGAGCAGTTCTTC.